The sequence of this T cell receptor (beta chain) was determined in a study of radiotherapy plus CTLA-4 blockade in lung cancer. V gave up 4 bases and J gave up 8 bases; unmatched junction bases: 7. CDR1 is MNHNS and CDR2 is SASEGT in the germline V gene. The CDR3 has 13 residues. Study-wide points: Blood-borne expansion of tumor-derived TCR clones followed radiotherapy plus ipilimumab.

Remarks on this clone: The antigen remains undetermined.

Profiled with immunoSEQ multiplex PCR; TCRdb holds only in-frame clones, not every one. The data hold tens of thousands of clones, with roughly 86% observed a single time. The source was peripheral blood, collected from a patient treated with radiotherapy plus ipilimumab. The V and J genes are TRBV6-1 and TRBJ1-2; TRBD1 aligns across 7 bases. The clonotype comes from a human donor with non-small cell lung cancer that progressed on radiotherapy plus ipilimumab. The CDR3 is CASSATGEWGYTF. CDR3 nucleotides: TGTGCCAGCAGTGCTACAGGGGAGTGGGGCTACACCTTC.